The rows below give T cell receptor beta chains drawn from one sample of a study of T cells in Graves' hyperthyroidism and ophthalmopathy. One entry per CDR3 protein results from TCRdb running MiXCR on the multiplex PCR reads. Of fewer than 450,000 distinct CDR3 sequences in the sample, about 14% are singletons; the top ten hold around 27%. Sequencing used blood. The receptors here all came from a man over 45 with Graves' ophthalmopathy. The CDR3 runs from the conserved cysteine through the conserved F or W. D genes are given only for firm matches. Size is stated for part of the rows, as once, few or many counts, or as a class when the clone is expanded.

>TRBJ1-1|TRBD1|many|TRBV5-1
TGCGCCAGCAGCTTGGAAGGGGGCCCCTACACTGAAGCTTTCTTT
CASSLEGGPYTEAFF
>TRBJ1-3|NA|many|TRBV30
TGTGCCTGGAGTGTAGGGAGCTCTGGAAACACCATATATTTT
CAWSVGSSGNTIYF
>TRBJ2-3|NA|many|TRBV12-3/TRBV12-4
TGTGCCAGCAGACCAACCGGGACTGCCTACACAGATACGCAGTATTTT
CASRPTGTAYTDTQYF
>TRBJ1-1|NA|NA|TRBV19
TGTGCCAGTAGTATCCGGGGCACTGAAGCTTTCTTT
CASSIRGTEAFF
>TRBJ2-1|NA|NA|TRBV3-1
TGTGCCAGCAGCCAAGCTGTGGGATCGAGTGAGCAGTTCTTC
CASSQAVGSSEQFF
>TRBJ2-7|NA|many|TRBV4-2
TGTGCCAGCAGCCAAGAACCAGAATCCTCCTACGAGCAGTACTTC
CASSQEPESSYEQYF
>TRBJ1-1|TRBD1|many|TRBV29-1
TGCAGCGTGGAGACAGGGGAGAACACTGAAGCTTTCTTT
CSVETGENTEAFF
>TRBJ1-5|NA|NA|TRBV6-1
TGTGCCAGCGGGACCTATAATCAGCCCCAGCATTTT
CASGTYNQPQHF
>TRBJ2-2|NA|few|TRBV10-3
TGTGCCATCAGTGGTGCACACATGAACACCGGGGAGCTGTTTTTT
CAISGAHMNTGELFF
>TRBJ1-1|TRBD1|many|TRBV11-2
TGTGCCAGCAGCCCGCTGACAGGGCCCTACACTGAAGCTTTCTTT
CASSPLTGPYTEAFF
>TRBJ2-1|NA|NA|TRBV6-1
TGTGCCAGCAGTGAAGCTCCGGGGGTAAGGGCGTTCTTC
CASSEAPGVRAFF
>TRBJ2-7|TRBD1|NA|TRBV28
TGTGCCAGCTATAGTTTGGGACAGGGGGCCTACGAGCAGTACTTC
CASYSLGQGAYEQYF
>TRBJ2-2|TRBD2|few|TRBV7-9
TGTGCCAGCAGCTTATCTCATGCTGGGACTAGCGGCACCGGGGAGCTGTTTTTT
CASSLSHAGTSGTGELFF
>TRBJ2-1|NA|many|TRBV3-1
TGTGCCAGCAGCCAAGAATTTGGGGGAGGACGCTACAATGAGCAGTTCTTC
CASSQEFGGGRYNEQFF
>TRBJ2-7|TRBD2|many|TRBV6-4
TGTGCCAGCAGAGACAGGACTAGCGCGGAAACAGGTACCTACGAGCAGTACTTC
CASRDRTSAETGTYEQYF
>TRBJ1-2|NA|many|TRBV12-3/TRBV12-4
TGTGCCAGCAGCCCATACCAACAGGCCGGGCGGGTGGATGGCTACACCTTC
CASSPYQQAGRVDGYTF
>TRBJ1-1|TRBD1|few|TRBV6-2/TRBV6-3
TGTGCCAGCAGTTGGACAGGGGAAGCTTTCTTT
CASSWTGEAFF
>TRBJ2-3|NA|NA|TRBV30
TGTGCCTGGACCACCTATGCGAAGGCCCCGTTTACAGATACGCAGTATTTT
CAWTTYAKAPFTDTQYF
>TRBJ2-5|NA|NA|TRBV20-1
TGCAGTGCGCTGCGATTGCTGTTGCGGTCCCAAGAGACCCAGTACTTC
CSALRLLLRSQETQYF
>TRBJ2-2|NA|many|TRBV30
TGTGCCTGGAGTGTAGGGCTAGCAGTCGGGGAGCTGTTTTTT
CAWSVGLAVGELFF
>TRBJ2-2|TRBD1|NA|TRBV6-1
TGTGCCACCAGAAGACAGGGTGGGCCAGTCGGGGAGCTGTTTTTT
CATRRQGGPVGELFF
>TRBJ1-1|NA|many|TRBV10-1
TGCGCCAGTATTGGGGAAGGCACTGAAGCTTTCTTT
CASIGEGTEAFF
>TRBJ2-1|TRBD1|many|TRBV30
TGTGCCTGGAGGGTTGACCACCGGGACAGCTCCTACAATGAGCAGTTCTTC
CAWRVDHRDSSYNEQFF
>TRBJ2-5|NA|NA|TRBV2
TGTGCCAGCAGTGACCCGGGGAACAAAGAGACCCAGTACTTC
CASSDPGNKETQYF
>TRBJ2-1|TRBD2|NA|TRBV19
TGTGCCAGTACTCTACTAGCGGGAGGGCCGAATTTTTACAATGAGCAGTTCTTC
CASTLLAGGPNFYNEQFF
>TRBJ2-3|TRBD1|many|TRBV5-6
TGTGCCAGCAGCTTGAGGAAAACAGGGGCCGGGATTAGGACAGATACGCAGTATTTT
CASSLRKTGAGIRTDTQYF
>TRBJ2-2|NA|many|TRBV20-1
TGCAGTGTGGGAATAAAGCACACCGGGGAGCTGTTTTTT
CSVGIKHTGELFF
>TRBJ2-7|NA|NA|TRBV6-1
TGTGCCAGCCGTAGGACAGTTGACCGCGCGCAGTACTTC
CASRRTVDRAQYF
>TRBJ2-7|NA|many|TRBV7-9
TGTGCCAGCAGCTTAGCGCAAGAGTATAAGCGTGTTCACGAGCAGTACTTC
CASSLAQEYKRVHEQYF
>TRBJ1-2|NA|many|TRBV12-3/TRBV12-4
TGTGCCAGCAGTTTTTGGGGGGAGAGCTACACCTTC
CASSFWGESYTF
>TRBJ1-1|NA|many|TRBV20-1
TGCAGTGCTAGGTCAAGTGGGGACACTGAAGCTTTCTTT
CSARSSGDTEAFF
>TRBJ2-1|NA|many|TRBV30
TGTGCCTGGAGTCACCCAGGACAGTACAATGAGCAGTTCTTC
CAWSHPGQYNEQFF